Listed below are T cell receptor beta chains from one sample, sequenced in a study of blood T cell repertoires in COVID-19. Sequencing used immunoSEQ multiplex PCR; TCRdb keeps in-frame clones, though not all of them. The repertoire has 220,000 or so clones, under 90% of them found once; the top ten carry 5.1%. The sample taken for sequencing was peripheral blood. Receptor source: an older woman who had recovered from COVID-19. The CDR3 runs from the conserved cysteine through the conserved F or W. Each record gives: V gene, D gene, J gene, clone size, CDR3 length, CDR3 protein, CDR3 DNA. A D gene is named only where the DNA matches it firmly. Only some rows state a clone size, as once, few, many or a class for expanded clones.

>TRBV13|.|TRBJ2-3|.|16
CASSLRRGAFGDTQYF
TGTGCCAGCAGCTTACGCAGGGGGGCGTTTGGAGATACGCAGTATTTT
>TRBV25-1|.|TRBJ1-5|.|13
CASSGATGQPQHF
TGTGCCAGCAGTGGAGCGACTGGGCAGCCCCAGCATTTT
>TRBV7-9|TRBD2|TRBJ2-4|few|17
CASSPLSGGLIKNIQYF
TGTGCCAGCAGCCCCCTTAGCGGGGGGCTTATCAAAAACATTCAGTACTTC
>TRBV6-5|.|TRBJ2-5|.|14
CASSQGAGAETQYF
TGTGCCAGCAGCCAGGGCGCAGGTGCAGAGACCCAGTACTTC
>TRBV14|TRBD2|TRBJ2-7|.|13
CASSQGWEGEQYF
TGTGCCAGCAGCCAAGGATGGGAGGGCGAGCAGTACTTC
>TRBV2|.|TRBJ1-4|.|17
CASSPYGRTAGYEKLFF
TGTGCCAGCAGCCCCTACGGGAGGACTGCTGGATATGAAAAACTGTTTTTT
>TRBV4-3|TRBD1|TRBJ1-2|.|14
CASSQNRGNYGYTF
TGCGCCAGCAGCCAAAACAGGGGTAACTATGGCTACACCTTC
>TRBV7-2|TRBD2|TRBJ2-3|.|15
CASSLSGGRTDTQYF
TGTGCCAGCAGCCTTAGCGGGGGCCGCACAGATACGCAGTATTTT
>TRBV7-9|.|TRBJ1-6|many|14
CASSRDSYNSPLHF
TGTGCCAGCAGCCGGGACTCCTATAATTCACCCCTCCACTTT
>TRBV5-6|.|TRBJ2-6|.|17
CASSLSGQLSGANVLTF
TGTGCCAGCAGCTTGTCCGGACAGCTCTCTGGGGCCAACGTCCTGACTTTC
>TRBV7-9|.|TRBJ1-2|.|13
CASSPRQDYGYTF
TGTGCCAGCAGCCCCCGACAGGATTATGGCTACACCTTC
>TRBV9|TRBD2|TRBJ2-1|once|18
CASSALLAGGPPYNEQFF
TGTGCCAGCAGCGCCCTTCTAGCGGGGGGGCCCCCCTACAATGAGCAGTTCTTC
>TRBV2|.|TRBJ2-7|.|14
CASSERTEGSEQYF
TGTGCCAGCAGTGAGAGGACAGAGGGCTCTGAGCAGTACTTC
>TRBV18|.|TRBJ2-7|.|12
CASSPSSYEQYF
TGTGCCAGCTCACCGAGCTCCTACGAGCAGTACTTC
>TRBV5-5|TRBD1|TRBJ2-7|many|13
CASSRGQIYEQYF
TGTGCCAGCAGCAGGGGACAGATCTACGAGCAGTACTTC
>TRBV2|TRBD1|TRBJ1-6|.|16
CASSEAGQGFGSPLHF
TGTGCCAGCAGTGAAGCGGGACAGGGATTCGGTTCACCCCTCCACTTT
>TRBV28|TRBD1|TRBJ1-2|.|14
CASSLGQGNYGYTF
TGTGCCAGCAGTTTAGGACAGGGTAACTATGGCTACACCTTC
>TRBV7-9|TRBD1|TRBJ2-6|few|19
CASSPIRTGAKSGANVLTF
TGTGCCAGCAGCCCCATTAGGACAGGGGCTAAATCTGGGGCCAACGTCCTGACTTTC
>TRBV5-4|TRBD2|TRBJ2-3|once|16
CASSRKERGSTDTQYF
TGTGCCAGCAGCCGAAAAGAGCGGGGAAGCACAGATACGCAGTATTTT
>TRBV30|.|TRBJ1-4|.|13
CAWRDRNNEKLFF
TGTGCCTGGAGGGACAGAAATAATGAAAAACTGTTTTTT
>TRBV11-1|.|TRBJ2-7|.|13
CASSLRGLDEQYF
TGTGCCAGCAGCTTAAGGGGCCTGGACGAGCAGTACTTC
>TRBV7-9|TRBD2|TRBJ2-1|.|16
CASTQITSGSYNEQFF
TGTGCCAGCACCCAGATTACTAGCGGGAGTTACAATGAGCAGTTCTTC
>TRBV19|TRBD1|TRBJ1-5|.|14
CASSIWTGDQPQHF
TGTGCCAGTAGTATTTGGACAGGGGACCAGCCCCAGCATTTT
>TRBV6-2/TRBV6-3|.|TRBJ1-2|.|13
CASSPGGSYGYTF
TGTGCCAGCAGTCCCGGGGGGAGCTATGGCTACACCTTC
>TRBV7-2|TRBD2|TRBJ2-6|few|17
CASSLVAGASGANVLTF
TGTGCCAGCAGCTTAGTAGCGGGGGCCTCTGGGGCCAACGTCCTGACTTTC
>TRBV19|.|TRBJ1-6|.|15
CASSILTGKFSPLHF
TGTGCCAGTAGTATTCTAACAGGGAAGTTTTCACCCCTCCACTTT
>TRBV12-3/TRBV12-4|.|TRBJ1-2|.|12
CASSVGHSGYTF
TGTGCCAGCAGCGTAGGACACTCCGGCTACACCTTC
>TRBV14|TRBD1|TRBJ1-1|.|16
CASSHRWDRGETEAFF
TGTGCCAGCAGCCACCGATGGGACAGGGGAGAAACTGAAGCTTTCTTT
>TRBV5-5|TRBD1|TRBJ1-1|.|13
CASRLTGDTEAFF
TGTGCCAGCAGACTCACAGGGGACACTGAAGCTTTCTTT
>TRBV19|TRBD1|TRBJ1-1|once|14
CATTRTGVSTEAFF
TGTGCCACCACTAGGACAGGGGTGTCCACTGAAGCTTTCTTT
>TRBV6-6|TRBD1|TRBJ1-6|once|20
CASSRPRDRGPEGYNSPLHF
TGTGCCAGCAGTCGACCCCGGGACAGGGGGCCTGAGGGCTATAATTCACCCCTCCACTTT
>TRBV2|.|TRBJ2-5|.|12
CASSGLRETQYF
TGTGCCAGCAGTGGGCTCCGCGAGACCCAGTACTTC
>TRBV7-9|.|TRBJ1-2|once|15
CASSLGGPTRDGYTF
TGTGCCAGCAGCTTAGGTGGCCCGACACGAGATGGCTACACCTTC
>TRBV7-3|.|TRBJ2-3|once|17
CASSSPNSEHSTDTQYF
TGTGCCAGCAGCTCACCCAATAGCGAGCATAGCACAGATACGCAGTATTTT
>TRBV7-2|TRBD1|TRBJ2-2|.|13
CASSLGDSLELFF
TGTGCCAGCAGCTTAGGGGACAGCCTGGAGCTGTTTTTT
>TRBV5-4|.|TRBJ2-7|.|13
CASSLEGGYEQYF
TGTGCCAGCAGCTTAGAGGGTGGTTACGAGCAGTACTTC
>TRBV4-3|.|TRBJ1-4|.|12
CASQGHNEKLFF
TGCGCCAGTCAGGGGCATAATGAAAAACTGTTTTTT
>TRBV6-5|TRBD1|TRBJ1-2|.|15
CASSLRQGGGYGYTF
TGTGCCAGCAGCCTTAGACAGGGCGGCGGCTATGGCTACACCTTC
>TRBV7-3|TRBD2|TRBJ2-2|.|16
CASSFSGGANTGELFF
TGTGCCAGCAGCTTTAGCGGGGGGGCGAACACCGGGGAGCTGTTTTTT
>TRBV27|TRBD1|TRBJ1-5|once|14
CASSLDRESQPQHF
TGTGCCAGCAGTTTGGACAGGGAGAGTCAGCCCCAGCATTTT
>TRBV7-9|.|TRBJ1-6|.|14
CASTTTGQNSPLHF
TGTGCCAGCACCACTACAGGGCAGAATTCACCCCTCCACTTT
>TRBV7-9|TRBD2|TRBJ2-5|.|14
CASSLASGVETQYF
TGTGCCAGCAGCTTAGCTAGCGGGGTGGAGACCCAGTACTTC
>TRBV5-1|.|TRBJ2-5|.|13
CASSGGPEETQYF
TGCGCCAGCAGCGGCGGGCCAGAAGAGACCCAGTACTTC
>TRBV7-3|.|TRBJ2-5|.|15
CASSPRPAGLETQYF
TGTGCCAGCAGCCCAAGGCCCGCGGGGCTGGAGACCCAGTACTTC
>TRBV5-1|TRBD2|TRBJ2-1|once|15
CARGPRGGSYNEQFF
TGCGCCCGCGGGCCGCGGGGGGGCTCCTACAATGAGCAGTTCTTC
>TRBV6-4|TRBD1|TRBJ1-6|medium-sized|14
CASSEGTGGSPLHF
TGTGCCAGCAGTGAAGGGACAGGGGGGTCACCCCTCCACTTT
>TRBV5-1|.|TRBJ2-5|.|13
CASYSGYQETQYF
TGCGCCAGCTACTCAGGGTACCAAGAGACCCAGTACTTC
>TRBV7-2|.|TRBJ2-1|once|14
CASSWGLSYNEQFF
TGTGCCAGCAGCTGGGGACTTTCCTACAATGAGCAGTTCTTC
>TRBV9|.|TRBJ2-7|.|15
CASSPQTGFSNEQYF
TGTGCCAGCAGCCCCCAGACAGGCTTTTCGAACGAGCAGTACTTC
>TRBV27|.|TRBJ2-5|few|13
CASGSTEQETQYF
TGTGCCAGCGGCTCGACAGAACAAGAGACCCAGTACTTC
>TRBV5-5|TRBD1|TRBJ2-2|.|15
CASSPGQGAVGELFF
TGTGCCAGCAGCCCGGGACAGGGGGCGGTCGGGGAGCTGTTTTTT
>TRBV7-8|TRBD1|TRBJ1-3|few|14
CASSPDRAGNTIYF
TGTGCCAGCAGCCCCGACAGGGCTGGAAACACCATATATTTT
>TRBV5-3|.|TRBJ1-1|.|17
CARSLSGARVVNTEAFF
TGTGCCAGAAGCTTGTCAGGGGCTCGGGTGGTGAACACTGAAGCTTTCTTT